This T cell receptor beta chain stems from a study of metastatic and nonmetastatic thyroid tumors (dated by TCRdb to 2020 to 2022). With respect to the entire study: Repertoires were compared across peripheral blood and tumor or nodule tissue samples from malignant and benign thyroid patients.

A word on this clone: There is no known antigen for this receptor. No quality values exist for individual bases; no much larger clone is one base distant.

The paper's findings and limits, for the study overall: TCR beta diversity was reported as significantly higher in malignant tumors than in benign nodules, in both blood and tumor samples.

To prepare the library, PCR was applied. Sequenced using an Illumina HiSeq 4000. High-throughput sequencing was used to profile the CDR3 region of the TCR beta-chain in every patient. From the authors' description of their analysis: The researchers built a classifier to tell apart papillary thyroid cancer patients with distant metastasis, based on CDR3 differences among clinicopathological groups. Repertoire diversity was assessed with the Shannon index, and tumor-blood repertoire similarity with the Morisita-Horn index. TCRdb trimmed public reads at Q25 via fastp, called clones via MiXCR and kept in-frame beta chains. The V and J calls here are based on TCRdb, not the publication. The sample table records roughly 18,000 clones; around a quarter of these occur just once. The ten largest clones add up to about 10% of the sample. Spanning cysteine to phenylalanine, the CDR3 consists of 16 amino acids. Of all the DNA, just the CDR3 is kept, 48 bases in frame from base 1. Via the germline V gene, CDR1 is LGHNA and CDR2 YNFKEQ. Trimming leaves V shorter by 0 bases and J shorter by 2 bases, with the junction holding 4 bases beyond the gene matches.

No treatment had been received by any patient before thyroid surgery. The study retrospectively analysed patient clinical samples collected from the early 2010s to the late 2010s using T-cell receptor beta sequencing. The receptor's source is a female donor with papillary thyroid cancer or a benign thyroid nodule (not recorded which). Some clones in this sample may be carry-over from other donors' samples. Material for sequencing was tumor tissue. The V and J genes are TRBV4-2 and TRBJ2-1; 7 middle bases align to TRBD2. The DNA reads TGTGCCAGCAGCCAAGAGGCGGGAGACCCCTACAATGAGCAGTTCTTC. The encoded protein is CASSQEAGDPYNEQFF.